The clone carrying this T cell receptor beta chain was recorded at least ten times. The entry originates in a study of T cells in Graves' hyperthyroidism and ophthalmopathy. Using RNA transcripts as the source, TCR beta CDR3 regions were amplified. Researchers ran a first-round RT-PCR on the TCR CDR3 using the HTBI primer set. MiXCR was run by TCRdb on the multiplex PCR reads, yielding one entry per CDR3 protein. The table lists around 350,000 distinct CDR3 sequences, over 15% of them singletons. Patients aged 18 to 65 with hyperthyroidism were newly diagnosed, with duration under 2 months. Per the germline V gene, CDR1 is SNHLY and CDR2 is FYNNEI. CDR3 size: 13 residues. V was pared by 5 bases and J by 1 base, with 8 bases between.

Source material: blood. The rearrangement joins TRBV2 to TRBJ1-1, with D unclear. The source is a woman under 30 with Graves' hyperthyroidism. The CDR3 loop is CASSNGPNTEAFF. DNA for the CDR3: TGTGCCAGCAGTAATGGACCGAACACTGAAGCTTTCTTT.